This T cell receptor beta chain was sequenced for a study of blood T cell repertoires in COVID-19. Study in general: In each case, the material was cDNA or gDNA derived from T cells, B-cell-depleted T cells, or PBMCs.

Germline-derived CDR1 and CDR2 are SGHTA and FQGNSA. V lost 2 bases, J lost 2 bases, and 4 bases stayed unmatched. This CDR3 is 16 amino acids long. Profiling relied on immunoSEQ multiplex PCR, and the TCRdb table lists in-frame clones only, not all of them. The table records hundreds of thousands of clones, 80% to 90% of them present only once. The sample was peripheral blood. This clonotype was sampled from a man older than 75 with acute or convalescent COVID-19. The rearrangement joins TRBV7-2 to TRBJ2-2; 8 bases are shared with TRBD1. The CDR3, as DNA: TGTGCCAGCAGCTTACAGGGGGCGCTTAACACCGGGGAGCTGTTTTTT. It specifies CASSLQGALNTGELFF.